One and the same sample provided the 5 T cell receptor beta chains below, sequenced in a study of patients and donors after allogeneic stem cell transplantation. TCRdb fed the RT-PCR reads into MiXCR, producing one record per CDR3 protein. The sample lists some 200,000 distinct CDR3 sequences; 41% were seen once. Specimen: blood, either unsorted or a sorted T cell fraction (not recorded which). These receptors were taken from a human donor who was either an allogeneic HSCT recipient or a stem cell or donor lymphocyte infusion donor (not recorded which). It is not recorded whose cells these are; they may come from a transplant donor.

The J gene is TRBJ1-5, the V gene TRBV15, with 7 bases that match TRBD1. The CDR3 is 15 amino acids. Germline V gives CDR1 LNHNV, CDR2 YYDKDF (reference sequence). The V segment lost 5 bases and the J segment 0 bases; nucleotides outside the gene matches: 4. The CDR3 loop reads CATSPSGGSNQPQHF. The DNA for the CDR3 is TGTGCCACCAGCCCATCAGGGGGTAGCAATCAGCCCCAGCATTTT.

This clonotype was seen many times. The rearrangement joins TRBV5-1 to TRBJ1-3, with D unclear. This CDR3 is built from 17 residues. Trimming took 6 bases from V and 2 from J, leaving 21 bases between them. Germline assignment: CDR1 SGHRS and CDR2 YFSETQ. For the CDR3, the DNA is TGCGCCAGCAAGAGGGTCTATAACGGACGTACTGGAAACACCATATATTTT. This translates into CASKRVYNGRTGNTIYF.

This clonotype was recorded at least ten times. This sequence joins TRBV12-3 or TRBV12-4 and TRBJ1-5; 7 nucleotides match TRBD1. The CDR3 totals 19 residues. Trimming at V came to 2 bases and at J to 0 bases, leaving 13 bases not matched to a gene. The CDR3, as DNA: TGTGCCAGCAGTTTACAAGGGGGCCATCCCTTTTATAGCAATCAGCCCCAGCATTTT. Its translation: CASSLQGGHPFYSNQPQHF.

The CDR3 region is CATSRPTVDTQYF. CDR3 DNA sequence: TGTGCCACCAGCAGACCTACAGTGGATACGCAGTATTTT. The chain combines TRBV15 with TRBJ2-3; the D is unclear. The germline gives CDR1 LNHNV, CDR2 YYDKDF (reference sequence). The CDR3 contains 13 residues. Deletions cut 2 bases from V and 6 bases from J, with 9 bases between.

V gene TRBV13 combines with J gene TRBJ2-2; 11 nucleotides line up with TRBD2. CDR1 PRHDT and CDR2 FYEKMQ come from the germline V gene (reference sequence). This CDR3 has 18 residues. The trim removed 5 bases at V and 4 bases at J, leaving 12 bases unmatched. In DNA form, the CDR3 reads TGTGCCAGCAGCGGCGGGACTAGCGGCCCTCGGGGCACCGGGGAGCTGTTTTTT. Its protein is CASSGGTSGPRGTGELFF.